Each of the 30 T cell receptor beta chains below was sequenced from the same sample in a study of blood T cell repertoires in COVID-19. Profiling relied on immunoSEQ multiplex PCR, and the TCRdb table lists in-frame clones only, not all of them. The top ten hold 4% to 5.5% of the sample, which has more than 200,000 clones, 80% to 85% seen once. The sample was peripheral blood. These receptors all come from a man in his fifties or sixties with active or convalescent COVID-19.

Turning to this clone: The same CDR3 also results from other DNA sequences found in this sample. The chain is built from TRBV5-1 and TRBJ1-2; 7 bases fit TRBD1. CDR3 length equals 14 residues. Germline CDR1 and CDR2: SGHRS and YFSETQ. V was pared by 2 bases and J by 0 bases, with 1 base of the junction left unmatched. The CDR3 DNA follows: TGCGCCAGCAGCTTAGACAGGGCTAACTATGGCTACACCTTC. As protein: CASSLDRANYGYTF.

The J gene is TRBJ2-7, the V gene TRBV19, with TRBD1 matching over 7 bases. This CDR3 is 15 amino acids long. Germline V gene sequence: CDR1 LNHDA, CDR2 SQIVND (reference sequence). V was pared by 5 bases and J by 3 bases, with 10 bases of the junction left unmatched. CDR3 bases: TGTGCCAGTAGTGCCCAGAGTCAGGGGGACTACGAGCAGTACTTC. It encodes CASSAQSQGDYEQYF.

The J gene is TRBJ1-2, the V gene TRBV28, with D maybe TRBD1 (6 bases). The V end was cut by 6 bases, the J end by 2 bases, with 22 bases between. There are 17 residues in the CDR3. From germline, CDR1 is MDHEN and CDR2 SYDVKM. The CDR3 nucleotides read TGTGCCAGCAGGGACCCAGGCCAGGCAGGGACAAACTATGGCTACACCTTC. It is translated as CASRDPGQAGTNYGYTF.

This sequence joins TRBV5-1 and TRBJ2-7, with 7 bases matching TRBD1. Germline V gene data show CDR1 as SGHRS and CDR2 as YFSETQ. The CDR3 covers 13 residues. V trimming: 4 bases; J trimming: 3 bases; junction bases outside the gene matches: 4. The CDR3 bases are TGCGCCAGCAGCACGAGGACAGGCTACGAGCAGTACTTC. Amino acids: CASSTRTGYEQYF.

This chain uses TRBV5-6 with TRBJ1-6; D uncertain. V was shortened by 4 bases and J by 5 bases, with 10 bases between the two germline ends. The CDR3 runs to 14 residues. CDR1 is SGHDT, CDR2 YYEEEE, per germline. CDR3 DNA: TGTGCCAGCAGCCTCCAGATCGATAATTCACCCCTCCACTTT. Protein product: CASSLQIDNSPLHF. The variable domain in full, with the rest retrieved from reference TRBV5-6 and TRBJ1-6, is DAGVTQSPTHLIKTRGQQVTLRCSPKSGHDTVSWYQQALGQGPQFIFQYYEEEERQRGNFPDRFSGHQFPNYSSELNVNALLLGDSALYLCASSLQIDNSPLHFGNGTRLTVT.

The gene calls are TRBV7-2 and TRBJ2-5, with D unresolved. Germline CDR1 is SGHTA and CDR2 is FQGNSA. The CDR3 extends over 11 amino acids. V was trimmed by 2 bases and J by 4 bases, leaving 2 bases between them. The CDR3 protein is CASSLLETQYF. As DNA, the CDR3 is TGTGCCAGCAGCTTACTAGAGACCCAGTACTTC.

This rearrangement joins TRBV28 to TRBJ1-3; 11 positions agree with TRBD1. The CDR3 contains 15 residues. Germline CDR1 MDHEN, CDR2 SYDVKM. Unmatched junction bases numbered 3, after V lost 8 bases and J lost 0 bases. In DNA form, the CDR3 reads TGTGCCAGCGTTGGGACAGGGGGCTCTGGAAACACCATATATTTT. It is translated as CASVGTGGSGNTIYF.

V and J are TRBV3-1 (or the pseudogene TRBV3-2) and TRBJ2-5; 13 positions match TRBD2. The germline CDR1 and CDR2 sequences are LGHDT and YNNKEL (reference sequence). CDR3 size: 17 residues. Germline trimming cut 0 bases from V and 7 bases from J; bases unmatched to any gene: 8. The CDR3 region is CASSQDLLAGGPGTQYF. The CDR3 coding sequence is TGTGCCAGCAGCCAAGATTTACTAGCGGGGGGGCCCGGGACCCAGTACTTC.

V usage is TRBV4-1 and J usage is TRBJ2-3; 8 bases map to TRBD1. J lost 1 base, V lost 3 bases, and 6 bases had no gene match. CDR3 length: 16 amino acids. The V gene's germline CDR1 is MGHRA and CDR2 YSYEKL. CDR3 DNA: TGCGCCAGCAGCCATGTCCAGGGGGCTGGCACAGATACGCAGTATTTT. This gives the protein CASSHVQGAGTDTQYF.

The chain employs TRBV10-2 and TRBJ2-1, with a weak D call TRBD2 (6 bases). The germline V and J ends were trimmed by 0 bases and 4 bases, with 13 bases remaining between them. This CDR3 is 16 amino acids long. The germline CDR1 and CDR2 sequences are WSHSY and SAAADI. The CDR3 sequence: CASSESGRGGYNEQFF. The CDR3 DNA follows: TGCGCCAGCAGTGAGTCCGGGCGGGGAGGTTACAATGAGCAGTTCTTC.

This chain connects TRBV27 to TRBJ2-7, with 10 bases lining up with TRBD2. Losses at the gene ends were 0 bases for V and 0 bases for J; bases not matched to a gene: 8. CDR3 length equals 18 residues. Germline V gene data show CDR1 as MNHEY and CDR2 as SMNVEV (reference sequence). This chain's CDR3 is CASSLSISGGTLSYEQYF. In DNA, the CDR3 is TGTGCCAGCAGTTTATCGATTAGCGGGGGGACTCTCTCCTACGAGCAGTACTTC.

In this sample, this clone turned up once. The J gene is TRBJ1-2, the V gene TRBV10-3; D may be TRBD1 (6 bases). The germline V and J ends were trimmed by 10 bases and 8 bases, with 17 bases remaining between them. From germline, CDR1 is ENHRY and CDR2 SYGVKD. The CDR3 has 12 residues. The chain's CDR3 is CASGLGGLGYTF. The CDR3 DNA follows: TGTGCCAGCGGGCTGGGGGGGCTGGGCTACACCTTC.

This clone was found once. V gene TRBV2 combines with J gene TRBJ1-6; D is ambiguous. CDR3 length: 19 residues. Per the germline V gene, CDR1 is SNHLY and CDR2 is FYNNEI. The V end was cut by 2 bases, the J end by 0 bases, with 17 bases between. The CDR3 region is CASSEIGAPSSSYNSPLHF. The CDR3 bases are TGTGCCAGCAGTGAAATTGGAGCCCCGAGCAGCTCCTATAATTCACCCCTCCACTTT.

The chain combines TRBV2 with TRBJ1-5, with D tentatively TRBD1 (6 bases). This CDR3 is 16 amino acids long. V gave up 4 bases and J gave up 0 bases, with 13 bases separating them. The germline gives CDR1 SNHLY, CDR2 FYNNEI. The CDR3 here is CASSVLGTNSNQPQHF. CDR3 DNA sequence: TGTGCCAGCAGTGTCCTGGGGACAAATAGCAATCAGCCCCAGCATTTT. Using reference TRBV2 and TRBJ1-5 for the parts outside the CDR3, the full variable domain is EPEVTQTPSHQVTQMGQEVILRCVPISNHLYFYWYRQILGQKVEFLVSFYNNEISEKSEIFDDQFSVERPDGSNFTLKIRSTKLEDSAMYFCASSVLGTNSNQPQHFGDGTRLSIL.

The sample holds one count of this clone. The genes are TRBV5-1 and TRBJ2-7; unclear D gene. The CDR3 is 12 amino acids. V was trimmed by 5 bases and J by 0 bases, leaving 6 bases between them. Germline CDR1 and CDR2: SGHRS and YFSETQ. CDR3 loop: CASRISSYEQYF. Here the CDR3 DNA reads TGCGCCAGCAGAATCAGCTCCTACGAGCAGTACTTC.

The chain joins TRBV9 to TRBJ1-3, with 7 bases identical to TRBD1. This CDR3 region has 16 residues. Germline assignment: CDR1 SGDLS and CDR2 YYNGEE. The V and J ends lost 4 bases and 0 bases, in that order; junction bases with no gene match: 7. The CDR3 DNA sequence: TGTGCCAGCAGCCCCTCACAGGGGCCCTCTGGAAACACCATATATTTT. Residues: CASSPSQGPSGNTIYF.

This clone has only a few counts. The gene calls are TRBV11-1 and TRBJ1-2; 7 bases are shared with TRBD1. J gave up 7 bases and V 6 bases, and 8 bases lay outside the gene matches. The CDR3 is made up of 13 amino acids. In germline, CDR1 is SGHAT, CDR2 FQDESV (reference sequence). The DNA of the CDR3 is TGTGCCAGCAGTGCCGGGACAGCCCCTGGCTACACCTTC. Its translation is CASSAGTAPGYTF.

The chain carries TRBV5-1 and TRBJ1-2; possibly TRBD1 for D (6 bases). The CDR3 covers 16 residues. Trimming took off 0 bases at V and 7 bases at J, with 19 bases between the two ends. CDR1 is SGHRS, CDR2 YFSETQ, per germline. CDR3 residues: CASSLGNRALRSGYTF. The CDR3 nucleotides are TGCGCCAGCAGCTTGGGGAACAGGGCCCTTAGAAGTGGCTACACCTTC.

This clone was counted a single time. V usage is TRBV6-5 and J usage is TRBJ2-2; 9 nucleotides agree with TRBD1. V shed 6 bases and J 6 bases; nucleotides not matched to a gene: 5. CDR3 size: 14 residues. Germline CDR1 and CDR2: MNHEY and SVGAGI. The CDR3 DNA sequence: TGTGCCAGCAGCCGGGACAGGGTCGCCGGGGAGCTGTTTTTT. Protein product: CASSRDRVAGELFF.

This CDR3 reads CASSPQGGSGTEAFF. The CDR3 DNA reads TGTGCCAGCAGTCCCCAGGGGGGCAGTGGCACTGAAGCTTTCTTT. The chain employs TRBV6-6 and TRBJ1-1, with TRBD1 identical over 7 bases. J gave up 4 bases and V 5 bases, and 10 bases lay outside the gene matches. The CDR3 runs to 15 residues. Germline assignment: CDR1 MNHNY and CDR2 SVGAGI (reference sequence).

V is TRBV5-6 and J is TRBJ2-2; no firm D call. The CDR3 spans 14 residues. V lost 2 bases and J lost 2, with 7 bases in between. Germline CDR1 reads SGHDT; CDR2 reads YYEEEE. The CDR3 loop reads CASSFSGNTGELFF. In DNA, the CDR3 is TGTGCCAGCAGCTTCTCCGGTAACACCGGGGAGCTGTTTTTT.

The V call is TRBV27, the J call TRBJ2-7, with 13 positions matching TRBD2. With V trimmed by 5 bases and J by 1 base, 14 bases remained unmatched. The CDR3 loop spans 19 amino acids. The germline CDR1 and CDR2 sequences are MNHEY and SMNVEV (reference sequence). CDR3 in DNA: TGTGCCAGCAGTAATTACCTCGGACTAGCGGGGGTTCGGTCCTACGAGCAGTACTTC. This codes for CASSNYLGLAGVRSYEQYF.

This clone was detected a few times. The genes are TRBV30 and TRBJ2-2; 10 bases match TRBD1. The CDR3 contains 17 residues. Germline V gene lookup returns CDR1 GTSNPN and CDR2 SVGIG (reference sequence). The junction had 7 bases not matched to a gene; V was cut back by 3 bases and J by 0 bases. CDR3 in amino acids: CAWRRRDRGANTGELFF. CDR3 sequence (DNA): TGTGCCTGGAGGCGCCGGGACAGGGGTGCGAACACCGGGGAGCTGTTTTTT.

V is TRBV5-4 and J is TRBJ2-1; 7 nucleotides line up with TRBD1. The J segment lost 7 bases and the V segment lost 4 bases, leaving 2 bases of the junction unmatched. CDR1 is SGHNT and CDR2 is YYREEE in the germline V gene (reference sequence). This CDR3 has 12 amino acids. The CDR3 sequence is CASSRGQNEQFF. CDR3 nucleotides: TGTGCCAGCAGCAGGGGGCAGAATGAGCAGTTCTTC.

V usage is TRBV25-1 and J usage is TRBJ2-1; TRBD2 matches 13 bases. The CDR3 sequence is 17 residues long. V was pared by 2 bases and J by 8 bases, with 9 bases of the junction left unmatched. Germline V gene sequence: CDR1 MGHDK, CDR2 SYGVNS. The CDR3 protein is CASSEIRTSGGSDEQFF. Written as DNA, the CDR3 is TGTGCCAGCAGTGAAATTAGGACTAGCGGGGGCTCGGATGAGCAGTTCTTC.

This chain connects TRBV5-6 to TRBJ1-3; a weak D match, TRBD1 (6 bases). Between the trimmed V and J ends, which lost 4 bases and 0 bases, there was a span of 17 bases. Germline V CDR1 and CDR2: SGHDT, YYEEEE. The CDR3 is made up of 17 amino acids. The CDR3 DNA is TGTGCCAGCAGCCTAGGGATACAGGGATTCTCTGGAAACACCATATATTTT. Translating gives CASSLGIQGFSGNTIYF. Looking up the rest from reference TRBV5-6 and TRBJ1-3 gives the full variable domain: DAGVTQSPTHLIKTRGQQVTLRCSPKSGHDTVSWYQQALGQGPQFIFQYYEEEERQRGNFPDRFSGHQFPNYSSELNVNALLLGDSALYLCASSLGIQGFSGNTIYFGEGSWLTVV.

The chain is built from TRBV18 and TRBJ1-6; no reliable D call. The germline gives CDR1 KGHSH, CDR2 LQKENI. The V end was cut by 2 bases, the J end by 10 bases, with 21 bases between. This CDR3 spans 17 amino acids. CDR3 in DNA: TGTGCCAGCTCACCAGACGGCTTGGTCCCCGGGGAGTCACCCCTCCACTTT. Protein: CASSPDGLVPGESPLHF. The full variable domain, in which reference TRBV18 and TRBJ1-6 provide the parts outside the CDR3, is NAGVMQNPRHLVRRRGQEARLRCSPMKGHSHVYWYRQLPEEGLKFMVYLQKENIIDESGMPKERFSAEFPKEGPSILRIQQVVRGDSAAYFCASSPDGLVPGESPLHFGNGTRLTVT.

The V call is TRBV25-1, the J call TRBJ2-5, with D uncertain. Germline lookup yields CDR1 MGHDK and CDR2 SYGVNS. Trimming removed 2 bases at V and 6 bases at J, with 4 bases between. The length of the CDR3 is 11 residues. CDR3 sequence (DNA): TGTGCCAGCAGTGAAGGCAAGACCCAGTACTTC. It translates to CASSEGKTQYF.

The chain recombines TRBV19 with TRBJ1-2, with TRBD1 matching over 9 bases. V lost 5 bases, J lost 3 bases, and 10 bases stayed unmatched. The germline V gene has CDR1 LNHDA and CDR2 SQIVND (reference sequence). CDR3 size: 16 residues. As DNA, the CDR3 is TGTGCCAGTAGTGGGGGACAGGGTCTCTCTTACTATGGCTACACCTTC. Translation: CASSGGQGLSYYGYTF.

This chain connects TRBV5-4 to TRBJ1-4, with D possibly being TRBD1 (5 bases). Germline V gives CDR1 SGHNT, CDR2 YYREEE (reference sequence). Trimming cost V 3 bases and J 4 bases, with 10 bases left between them. The CDR3 has 14 amino acids. CDR3 coding DNA: TGTGCCAGCAGCTGGACACCTTATAATGAAAAACTGTTTTTT. Its translation is CASSWTPYNEKLFF.